This T cell receptor beta chain is drawn from a study of STAT3 mutations in large granular lymphocyte leukemia. Produced via immunoSEQ multiplex PCR; TCRdb's table is partial and in-frame only. Altogether roughly 10,000 clones are present, 88% being singletons, with the ten largest covering roughly 34%. CDR1 is MNHNS, CDR2 SASEGT, per germline. CDR3 length equals 13 residues. With 4 bases clipped from V and 11 bases from J, the junction kept 10 bases outside the gene matches. On this clone: Its antigen is as yet unknown.

Study-wide results and caveats: Every T-cell large granular lymphocyte leukemia patient had at least one immunodominant TCR beta clonotype. Differing intervals and regimens complicate linking therapy response to clone burden. Some patients had persisting codominant clonotypes that could mask small clones.

The V call is TRBV6-1, the J call TRBJ1-1; 7 nucleotides align to TRBD1. This TCR came from a man between 60 and 75 years old with T-cell large granular lymphocyte leukemia. Some clones in this sample may be carry-over from other donors' samples. The source material was peripheral blood mononuclear cells. CDR3 loop: CASSAAGGTDAFF. For the CDR3, the DNA is TGTGCCAGCAGTGCGGCAGGGGGTACAGACGCTTTCTTT.